This TCR beta chain was documented in a study of T cells in Graves' hyperthyroidism and ophthalmopathy. Study-wide context: Blood from the periphery was taken at initial diagnosis, before any treatment.

The CDR3 has 16 residues. Between the trimmed V and J ends, which lost 3 bases and 7 bases, there was a span of 16 bases. Germline V gene data show CDR1 as LNHDA and CDR2 as SQIVND (reference sequence). RNA transcripts were the template for amplifying TCR beta CDR3 regions. During a first-round RT-PCR of the TCR CDR3, the HTBI primer set was used. TCRdb processed the multiplex PCR reads anew with MiXCR; each CDR3 protein has one entry. The table lists approximately 720,000 distinct CDR3 sequences, 18% of them singletons. Subjects aged 18 to 65 presented with newly diagnosed hyperthyroidism of less than 2 months' duration. First hyperthyroidism diagnosis is when the blood sample was obtained, before any ophthalmopathy symptoms. PBMCs were obtained from 9.5 to 10 ml fresh peripheral blood.

Sequencing was carried out using blood. The clonotype comes from a woman in her fifties or sixties with Graves' hyperthyroidism that later progressed to Graves' ophthalmopathy. The rearrangement uses TRBV19 and TRBJ1-6, with D possibly being TRBD1 (6 bases). The CDR3 DNA sequence: TGTGCCAGTAGTATTTCGGTGGACAGCGGCAATTCACCCCTCCACTTT. Translation gives CASSISVDSGNSPLHF. The whole variable domain, remainder taken from reference TRBV19 and TRBJ1-6, is DGGITQSPKYLFRKEGQNVTLSCEQNLNHDAMYWYRQDPGQGLRLIYYSQIVNDFQKGDIAEGYSVSREKKESFPLTVTSAQKNPTAFYLCASSISVDSGNSPLHFGNGTRLTVT.